This is a list of T cell receptor beta chains from one sample in a study of beta chain features in type 1 diabetes. TCRdb's table, derived via immunoSEQ multiplex PCR, lists solely in-frame clones and lacks some. Of roughly 610,000 clones in the sample, 15% are singletons; the top ten hold about 0.097%. Sequenced sample: naive CD4+ T cells from blood. The source is a young man in good health. Both conserved end residues are part of each CDR3. D genes are given only for firm matches. Not all rows give a size; the values are once, few, many and, for expanded clones, a class.

J gene: TRBJ2-3; V gene: TRBV19; clone size: .; D gene: TRBD2; CDR3 length: 17; CDR3 DNA: TGTGCCAGTACCCCCCTAGGACGTCGGGAGGGCACAGATACGCAGTATTTT; CDR3 protein: CASTPLGRREGTDTQYF
J gene: TRBJ1-2; V gene: TRBV19; clone size: few; D gene: .; CDR3 length: 14; CDR3 DNA: TGTGCCAGTATGGACATCTATCGCGACTATGGCTACACCTTC; CDR3 protein: CASMDIYRDYGYTF
J gene: TRBJ1-2; V gene: TRBV10-3; clone size: few; D gene: .; CDR3 length: 14; CDR3 DNA: TGTGCCATCAGACCGCCAGGGGATAACTATGGCTACACCTTC; CDR3 protein: CAIRPPGDNYGYTF
J gene: TRBJ2-7; V gene: TRBV6-5; clone size: .; D gene: .; CDR3 length: 15; CDR3 DNA: TGTGCCAGCAGTTACTGGGGACCCGATCATACCGAGCAGTACTTC; CDR3 protein: CASSYWGPDHTEQYF
J gene: TRBJ1-3; V gene: TRBV4-2; clone size: few; D gene: .; CDR3 length: 17; CDR3 DNA: TGTGCCAGCAGCCAGGGGGTCAGAGGCATCTCTGGAAACACCATATATTTT; CDR3 protein: CASSQGVRGISGNTIYF
J gene: TRBJ1-1; V gene: TRBV9; clone size: few; D gene: .; CDR3 length: 15; CDR3 DNA: TGTGCCAGCAGCGTAGGTTCCCCCAGGGCCACTGAAGCTTTCTTT; CDR3 protein: CASSVGSPRATEAFF
J gene: TRBJ1-1; V gene: TRBV20-1; clone size: .; D gene: .; CDR3 length: 9; CDR3 DNA: TGCAGTGCTAGGAGTGAAGCTTTCTTT; CDR3 protein: CSARSEAFF
J gene: TRBJ2-1; V gene: TRBV5-4; clone size: .; D gene: .; CDR3 length: 13; CDR3 DNA: TGTGCCAGCAGCCCCGCCGGGTACAATGAGCAGTTCTTC; CDR3 protein: CASSPAGYNEQFF
J gene: TRBJ2-2; V gene: TRBV29-1; clone size: .; D gene: .; CDR3 length: 14; CDR3 DNA: TGCAGCGTTCTCTCCGCAGCCAACACCGGGGAGCTGTTTTTT; CDR3 protein: CSVLSAANTGELFF
J gene: TRBJ2-6; V gene: TRBV7-9; clone size: .; D gene: .; CDR3 length: 15; CDR3 DNA: TGTGCCAGCAGCCCCAGGGGTGCTGGGGCCAACGTCCTGACTTTC; CDR3 protein: CASSPRGAGANVLTF
J gene: TRBJ1-4; V gene: TRBV7-6; clone size: .; D gene: .; CDR3 length: 12; CDR3 DNA: TGTGCCAGCAGCTTATGGTCTGAAAAACTGTTTTTT; CDR3 protein: CASSLWSEKLFF
J gene: TRBJ2-7; V gene: TRBV28; clone size: .; D gene: TRBD1; CDR3 length: 15; CDR3 DNA: TGTGCCAGCACCCAGGGCAGGGGGCAAGACTACGAGCAGTACTTC; CDR3 protein: CASTQGRGQDYEQYF
J gene: TRBJ2-7; V gene: TRBV5-1; clone size: few; D gene: TRBD1; CDR3 length: 14; CDR3 DNA: TGCGCCAGCAGCTTGAAGGACAGGGGGTACGAGCAGTACTTC; CDR3 protein: CASSLKDRGYEQYF
J gene: TRBJ2-7; V gene: TRBV28; clone size: .; D gene: TRBD1; CDR3 length: 14; CDR3 DNA: TGTGCCAGCAGTAATGGGGACAGGGTCTACGAGCAGTACTTC; CDR3 protein: CASSNGDRVYEQYF
J gene: TRBJ1-1; V gene: TRBV5-6; clone size: few; D gene: .; CDR3 length: 13; CDR3 DNA: TGTGCCAGCAGCACTTATAAGAACACTGAAGCTTTCTTT; CDR3 protein: CASSTYKNTEAFF
J gene: TRBJ2-3; V gene: TRBV7-3; clone size: .; D gene: TRBD2; CDR3 length: 16; CDR3 DNA: TGTGCCAGCAGCCCACTGAGCGGGAGACATGGTCATACGCAGTATTTT; CDR3 protein: CASSPLSGRHGHTQYF
J gene: TRBJ1-3; V gene: TRBV18; clone size: .; D gene: .; CDR3 length: 15; CDR3 DNA: TGTGCCAGCTCACTCCTTTTCAACCCTGGGGACACCATATATTTT; CDR3 protein: CASSLLFNPGDTIYF
J gene: TRBJ1-2; V gene: TRBV18; clone size: few; D gene: TRBD1; CDR3 length: 14; CDR3 DNA: TGTGCCAGCTCAGGAAGGACAGGGACCTATGGCTACACCTTC; CDR3 protein: CASSGRTGTYGYTF
J gene: TRBJ2-3; V gene: TRBV27; clone size: few; D gene: .; CDR3 length: 14; CDR3 DNA: TGTGCCAGTCATCGAGCGGAGCACACAGATACGCAGTATTTT; CDR3 protein: CASHRAEHTDTQYF
J gene: TRBJ2-4; V gene: TRBV30; clone size: few; D gene: TRBD2; CDR3 length: 16; CDR3 DNA: TGTGCCTGGACCCAACGCGGGAGGGCGGAACAAAACATTCAGTACTTC; CDR3 protein: CAWTQRGRAEQNIQYF
J gene: TRBJ1-4; V gene: TRBV28; clone size: few; D gene: TRBD1; CDR3 length: 13; CDR3 DNA: TGTGCCAGCAGAACAGGGGGCCAAGAAAAACTGTTTTTT; CDR3 protein: CASRTGGQEKLFF
J gene: TRBJ2-1; V gene: TRBV9; clone size: .; D gene: .; CDR3 length: 11; CDR3 DNA: TGTGCCAGCAGCGTTGCGGGTGAGCAGTTCTTC; CDR3 protein: CASSVAGEQFF
J gene: TRBJ1-4; V gene: TRBV28; clone size: .; D gene: TRBD1; CDR3 length: 17; CDR3 DNA: TGTGCCAGCAGTTTGCGTTGGACAGGGGGCGTTATTGAAAAACTGTTTTTT; CDR3 protein: CASSLRWTGGVIEKLFF
J gene: TRBJ1-1; V gene: TRBV28; clone size: .; D gene: .; CDR3 length: 14; CDR3 DNA: TGTGCCAGCAGTTTGGTGGCCTTGAACACTGAAGCTTTCTTT; CDR3 protein: CASSLVALNTEAFF
J gene: TRBJ2-1; V gene: TRBV18; clone size: .; D gene: .; CDR3 length: 16; CDR3 DNA: TGTGCCAGCTGCCGAATCGACAGAGGCTCCTACAATGAGCAGTTCTTC; CDR3 protein: CASCRIDRGSYNEQFF
J gene: TRBJ2-3; V gene: TRBV27; clone size: .; D gene: .; CDR3 length: 15; CDR3 DNA: TGTGCCAGCAGTTTATGGTTAGTGGGAGCGGATACGCAGTATTTT; CDR3 protein: CASSLWLVGADTQYF
J gene: TRBJ2-3; V gene: TRBV7-2; clone size: .; D gene: TRBD2; CDR3 length: 15; CDR3 DNA: TGTGCCAGCAGCCGACGTCTAGCGGGCACAGATACGCAGTATTTT; CDR3 protein: CASSRRLAGTDTQYF
J gene: TRBJ1-2; V gene: TRBV29-1; clone size: few; D gene: .; CDR3 length: 13; CDR3 DNA: TGCAGCGTTGGACAGAGACTTAACTATGGCTACACCTTC; CDR3 protein: CSVGQRLNYGYTF
J gene: TRBJ2-1; V gene: TRBV7-9; clone size: .; D gene: .; CDR3 length: 12; CDR3 DNA: TGTGCCAGCACCAGGGACTCCTCTGAGCAGTTCTTC; CDR3 protein: CASTRDSSEQFF
J gene: TRBJ2-7; V gene: TRBV7-2; clone size: few; D gene: .; CDR3 length: 15; CDR3 DNA: TGTGCCAGCAGCTTAGCGGGCGGGGGCTTCTACGAGCAGTACTTC; CDR3 protein: CASSLAGGGFYEQYF
J gene: TRBJ2-2; V gene: TRBV6-5; clone size: .; D gene: .; CDR3 length: 13; CDR3 DNA: TGTGCCAGCAGTTACCAGGAACTCCGGGAGCTGTTTTTT; CDR3 protein: CASSYQELRELFF
J gene: TRBJ2-6; V gene: TRBV18; clone size: .; D gene: .; CDR3 length: 15; CDR3 DNA: TGTGCCAGCTCACCTCGGACAGCGGGGGCCAACGTCCTGACTTTC; CDR3 protein: CASSPRTAGANVLTF
J gene: TRBJ2-7; V gene: TRBV2; clone size: few; D gene: .; CDR3 length: 14; CDR3 DNA: TGTGCCAGCACTACGAAACCGGACACCTACGAGCAGTACTTC; CDR3 protein: CASTTKPDTYEQYF
J gene: TRBJ1-2; V gene: TRBV14; clone size: .; D gene: TRBD1; CDR3 length: 15; CDR3 DNA: TGTGCCAGCAGCCCCGGACAGGGAGGTTACTATGGCTACACCTTC; CDR3 protein: CASSPGQGGYYGYTF
J gene: TRBJ2-7; V gene: TRBV11-2; clone size: few; D gene: TRBD2; CDR3 length: 14; CDR3 DNA: TGTGCCAGCAGCTTACTAGCGGGAGTTGGCGAGCAGTACTTC; CDR3 protein: CASSLLAGVGEQYF
J gene: TRBJ2-7; V gene: TRBV7-2; clone size: .; D gene: TRBD1; CDR3 length: 15; CDR3 DNA: TGTGCCAGCAGCTTAGCGGGACAGGGGGCTTACGAGCAGTACTTC; CDR3 protein: CASSLAGQGAYEQYF
J gene: TRBJ1-1; V gene: TRBV19; clone size: few; D gene: TRBD1; CDR3 length: 12; CDR3 DNA: TGTGCCGGTAAGGGGGCAGACACTGAAGCTTTCTTT; CDR3 protein: CAGKGADTEAFF
J gene: TRBJ2-5; V gene: TRBV7-9; clone size: few; D gene: .; CDR3 length: 16; CDR3 DNA: TGTGCCAGCAGCCTTACCGAGCGGGTTTACCAAGAGACCCAGTACTTC; CDR3 protein: CASSLTERVYQETQYF
J gene: TRBJ1-5; V gene: TRBV6-5; clone size: .; D gene: .; CDR3 length: 15; CDR3 DNA: TGTGCCAGCAGATTGGACGGGATTAGCAATCAGCCCCAGCATTTT; CDR3 protein: CASRLDGISNQPQHF
J gene: TRBJ2-5; V gene: TRBV7-3; clone size: .; D gene: .; CDR3 length: 15; CDR3 DNA: TGTGCCAGCAGCCCCTTAGGAGCACTGGAGGGGACCCAGTACTTC; CDR3 protein: CASSPLGALEGTQYF
J gene: TRBJ1-1; V gene: TRBV5-6; clone size: .; D gene: TRBD1; CDR3 length: 16; CDR3 DNA: TGTGCCAGCAGCTTGGGAACAGGGGATTTGAGCACTGAAGCTTTCTTT; CDR3 protein: CASSLGTGDLSTEAFF
J gene: TRBJ1-2; V gene: TRBV19; clone size: few; D gene: TRBD1; CDR3 length: 14; CDR3 DNA: TGTGCCAGTAGAGGAACCGGGACAGGCTATGGCTACACCTTC; CDR3 protein: CASRGTGTGYGYTF
J gene: TRBJ2-7; V gene: TRBV20-1; clone size: .; D gene: .; CDR3 length: 11; CDR3 DNA: TGCAGCCGAACACGGGCCTACGAGCAGTACTTC; CDR3 protein: CSRTRAYEQYF
J gene: TRBJ1-4; V gene: TRBV7-9; clone size: .; D gene: .; CDR3 length: 14; CDR3 DNA: TGTGCCAGCAGCCCGACCGCAGAAAATGAAAAACTGTTTTTT; CDR3 protein: CASSPTAENEKLFF
J gene: TRBJ2-7; V gene: TRBV10-3; clone size: .; D gene: TRBD2; CDR3 length: 13; CDR3 DNA: TGTGCCATCTCTAATAGCGGGGGCTACGAGCAGTACTTC; CDR3 protein: CAISNSGGYEQYF
J gene: TRBJ1-5; V gene: TRBV20-1; clone size: .; D gene: .; CDR3 length: 11; CDR3 DNA: TGCAGTGCTAGAGTTAAGGGGCCCCAGCATTTT; CDR3 protein: CSARVKGPQHF
J gene: TRBJ1-5; V gene: TRBV30; clone size: .; D gene: .; CDR3 length: 14; CDR3 DNA: TGTGCCTGGAGTAAGCAGGGCGTCGGTCAGCCCCAGCATTTT; CDR3 protein: CAWSKQGVGQPQHF
J gene: TRBJ2-7; V gene: TRBV13; clone size: .; D gene: TRBD2; CDR3 length: 15; CDR3 DNA: TGTGCCAGCAGCTTGGGACTAGCGGGTTTCTACGAGCAGTACTTC; CDR3 protein: CASSLGLAGFYEQYF
J gene: TRBJ2-3; V gene: TRBV6-5; clone size: .; D gene: TRBD2; CDR3 length: 15; CDR3 DNA: TGTGCCAGCAGTCGGCGGGGGGCGCTTACAGATACGCAGTATTTT; CDR3 protein: CASSRRGALTDTQYF
J gene: TRBJ2-5; V gene: TRBV5-4; clone size: few; D gene: .; CDR3 length: 14; CDR3 DNA: TGTGCCAGCAGCGCCACAGGGTACTCAGAGACCCAGTACTTC; CDR3 protein: CASSATGYSETQYF
J gene: TRBJ1-2; V gene: TRBV27; clone size: once; D gene: .; CDR3 length: 15; CDR3 DNA: TGTGCCAGCAGCCCAGCGGGACACAGTAACTATGGCTACACCTTC; CDR3 protein: CASSPAGHSNYGYTF
J gene: TRBJ2-1; V gene: TRBV4-1; clone size: few; D gene: TRBD1; CDR3 length: 15; CDR3 DNA: TGCGCCAGCAGCCAACCGGGACAGGGTATACTGTGGGAGTTCTTC; CDR3 protein: CASSQPGQGILWEFF
J gene: TRBJ2-4; V gene: TRBV11-3; clone size: .; D gene: .; CDR3 length: 16; CDR3 DNA: TGTGCCAGCAGCTTAGGGGGCAGGGGAGCCAAAAACATTCAGTACTTC; CDR3 protein: CASSLGGRGAKNIQYF
J gene: TRBJ2-3; V gene: TRBV18; clone size: few; D gene: .; CDR3 length: 19; CDR3 DNA: TGTGCCAGCTCACGATCAAGGACTACTCTCACCTCTATCACAGATACGCAGTATTTT; CDR3 protein: CASSRSRTTLTSITDTQYF
J gene: TRBJ1-2; V gene: TRBV29-1; clone size: .; D gene: TRBD1; CDR3 length: 12; CDR3 DNA: TGCAGCGGACGACAGGGGGAATTTGGCTACACCTTC; CDR3 protein: CSGRQGEFGYTF